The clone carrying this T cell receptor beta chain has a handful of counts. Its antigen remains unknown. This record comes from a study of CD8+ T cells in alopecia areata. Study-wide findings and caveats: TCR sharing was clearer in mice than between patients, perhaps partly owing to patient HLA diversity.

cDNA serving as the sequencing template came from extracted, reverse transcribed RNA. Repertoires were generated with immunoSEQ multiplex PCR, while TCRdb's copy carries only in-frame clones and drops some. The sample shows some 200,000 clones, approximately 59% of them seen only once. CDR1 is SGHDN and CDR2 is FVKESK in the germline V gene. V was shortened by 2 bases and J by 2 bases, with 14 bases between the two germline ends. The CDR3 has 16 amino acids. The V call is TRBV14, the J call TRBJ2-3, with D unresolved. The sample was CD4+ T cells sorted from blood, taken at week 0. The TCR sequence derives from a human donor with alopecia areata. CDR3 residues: CASSQTRVAHTDTQYF. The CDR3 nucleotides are TGTGCCAGCAGCCAAACCCGGGTAGCTCACACAGATACGCAGTATTTT.